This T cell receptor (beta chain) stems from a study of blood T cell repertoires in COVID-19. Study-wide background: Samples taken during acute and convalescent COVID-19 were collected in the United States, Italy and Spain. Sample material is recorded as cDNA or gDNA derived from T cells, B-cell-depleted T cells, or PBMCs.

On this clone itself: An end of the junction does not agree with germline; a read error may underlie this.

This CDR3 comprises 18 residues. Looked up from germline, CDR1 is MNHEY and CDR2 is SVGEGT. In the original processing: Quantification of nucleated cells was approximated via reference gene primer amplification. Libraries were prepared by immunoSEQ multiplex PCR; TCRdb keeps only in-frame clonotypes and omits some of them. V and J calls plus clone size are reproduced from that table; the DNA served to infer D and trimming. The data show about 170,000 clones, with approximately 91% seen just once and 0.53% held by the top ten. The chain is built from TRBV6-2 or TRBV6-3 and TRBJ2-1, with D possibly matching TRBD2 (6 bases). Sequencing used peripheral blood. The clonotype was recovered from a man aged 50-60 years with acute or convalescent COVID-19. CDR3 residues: CASSPILSARGRWNVQFF. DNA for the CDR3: TGTGCCAGCAGCCCTATCTTGTCAGCTCGAGGGAGGTGGAATGTGCAGTTCTTC.